Listed below are T cell receptor beta chains from one sample, sequenced in a study of cytomegalovirus exposure and HLA in healthy donors. The table came from immunoSEQ multiplex PCR; TCRdb's copy has only in-frame clones and leaves some out. The data contain fewer than 200,000 clones, about 85% of them singletons. The sequenced sample was PBMCs. The receptors come from a boy between 2 and 10 years old in good health and CMV-seronegative. The CDR3 runs from the conserved cysteine through the conserved F or W. The D gene is left open where the match is weak. Rows may omit the clone size; those that give it use once, few, many or a size class.

D: TRBD1
V: TRBV7-2
J: TRBJ2-2
size: NA
CDR3: CASSLNPQGLDTGELFF
DNA: TGTGCCAGCAGCTTGAACCCACAGGGGCTGGACACCGGGGAGCTGTTTTTT

D: TRBD2
V: TRBV19
J: TRBJ2-4
size: NA
CDR3: CASSRLAGGRNIQYF
DNA: TGTGCCAGTAGTAGACTAGCGGGGGGGCGAAACATTCAGTACTTC

D: NA
V: TRBV6-1
J: TRBJ2-5
size: NA
CDR3: CASSEAAPGSGETQYF
DNA: TGTGCCAGCAGTGAAGCGGCCCCGGGAAGCGGGGAGACCCAGTACTTC

D: NA
V: TRBV5-1
J: TRBJ1-1
size: NA
CDR3: CASSLRNAEPTNTEAFF
DNA: TGCGCCAGCAGCTTAAGAAACGCGGAGCCTACGAACACTGAAGCTTTCTTT

D: NA
V: TRBV7-9
J: TRBJ1-3
size: NA
CDR3: CASSRRGISEGNTIYF
DNA: TGTGCCAGCAGCCGACGGGGGATCAGTGAAGGAAACACCATATATTTT

D: NA
V: TRBV2
J: TRBJ1-1
size: few
CDR3: CANLRDTEAFF
DNA: TGTGCCAACCTCAGGGACACTGAAGCTTTCTTT

D: NA
V: TRBV5-1
J: TRBJ1-1
size: NA
CDR3: CASSSKSSGLAGTEAFF
DNA: TGCGCCAGCAGCTCCAAGTCGAGTGGGCTTGCCGGCACTGAAGCTTTCTTT

D: NA
V: TRBV10-1
J: TRBJ2-5
size: few
CDR3: CASSESKLPLEETQYF
DNA: TGCGCCAGCAGTGAGTCGAAACTCCCTTTGGAAGAGACCCAGTACTTC

D: TRBD1
V: TRBV10-1
J: TRBJ1-5
size: NA
CDR3: CASSDDRGRFGNQPQHF
DNA: TGCGCCAGCAGTGACGACAGGGGGCGCTTTGGCAATCAGCCCCAGCATTTT

D: TRBD2
V: TRBV19
J: TRBJ2-2
size: once
CDR3: CASSDRSGGITGELFF
DNA: TGTGCCAGTAGCGACAGGAGCGGGGGGATTACCGGGGAGCTGTTTTTT

D: TRBD1
V: TRBV27
J: TRBJ1-1
size: NA
CDR3: CASSPTPSTGGRMDTEAFF
DNA: TGTGCCAGCAGCCCAACTCCTTCGACAGGGGGAAGGATGGACACTGAAGCTTTCTTT

D: NA
V: TRBV7-9
J: TRBJ2-7
size: NA
CDR3: CASTSDIVPSYEQYF
DNA: TGTGCCAGCACCTCGGACATCGTACCGTCCTACGAGCAGTACTTC

D: NA
V: TRBV29-1
J: TRBJ2-7
size: NA
CDR3: CSVEVTTERLYEQYF
DNA: TGCAGCGTTGAAGTCACGACAGAAAGGCTCTACGAGCAGTACTTC

D: NA
V: TRBV23-1
J: TRBJ1-2
size: NA
CDR3: CASPYPGGGSCYGYTF
DNA: TGCGCCAGCCCCTACCCTGGGGGAGGGTCGTGCTATGGCTACACCTTC

D: NA
V: TRBV28
J: TRBJ1-4
size: NA
CDR3: CASSPEATETNEKLFF
DNA: TGTGCCAGCAGTCCCGAAGCGACGGAAACTAATGAAAAACTGTTTTTT

D: TRBD1
V: TRBV11-2
J: TRBJ1-6
size: NA
CDR3: CASSVGTGWDSPLHF
DNA: TGTGCCAGCAGCGTGGGGACAGGGTGGGATTCACCCCTCCACTTT

D: TRBD2
V: TRBV27
J: TRBJ2-3
size: NA
CDR3: CASSLLGLAGDSGTDTQYF
DNA: TGTGCCAGCAGTTTATTAGGACTAGCGGGGGATTCCGGCACAGATACGCAGTATTTT

D: NA
V: TRBV11-2
J: TRBJ2-7
size: NA
CDR3: CASSLDRDLPYEQYF
DNA: TGTGCCAGCAGCTTAGATCGGGACTTGCCCTACGAGCAGTACTTC